Shown below are 5 T cell receptor beta chains from a single sample sequenced in a study of cytomegalovirus exposure and HLA in healthy donors (dated by TCRdb to between 2016 and 2019). The library was built by means of the immunoSEQ multiplex PCR assay. The multiplex PCR relied on a mix of 60 forward primers for TCR Vbeta segments and 13 reverse primers for TCR Jbeta segments. As stored in TCRdb, this immuneACCESS dataset retains in-frame rearrangements with V and J assigned. A fraction of the clones does not appear; measured against another copy, unresolved V genes explain less than half of the discrepancy, and the remainder lacks a known reason. For this sample there are about 190,000 clones; about four fifths appear just once. Of the sample, around 2.5% is held by the ten largest clones. The sequencing input was PBMCs. The receptors were gathered from a woman in her fifties or sixties in good health and CMV-seropositive.

The genes are TRBV5-1 and TRBJ2-1; the match to TRBD2 covers 12 bases. The CDR3 is 16 residues long. Germline CDR1 is SGHRS and CDR2 is YFSETQ. V shed 4 bases, J shed 9 bases, and the junction held 11 bases outside the gene matches. In nucleotides, the CDR3 is TGCGCCAGCAGCCAGCAAGGACTAGCGGGGTTAGGTGAGCAGTTCTTC. It codes for CASSQQGLAGLGEQFF.

The rearrangement joins TRBV18 to TRBJ1-2, with 7 positions matching TRBD1. The CDR3 is 13 amino acids. V was clipped by 3 bases and J by 2 bases; unmatched bases: 0. Germline V gene lookup returns CDR1 KGHSH and CDR2 LQKENI. The CDR3 DNA follows: TGTGCCAGCTCACCGACAGGGAACTATGGCTACACCTTC. Protein product: CASSPTGNYGYTF.

This chain links TRBV6-1 with TRBJ2-7, with a tentative D call TRBD1 (6 bases). This CDR3 is 12 amino acids long. Trimming left V 5 bases short and J 7 bases short, with 12 bases between. The germline gives CDR1 MNHNS, CDR2 SASEGT. The CDR3 loop reads CASSSIGQEQYF. Here the CDR3 DNA reads TGTGCCAGCAGTTCGATAGGACAGGAGCAGTACTTC.

This clone is a singleton in its sample. The chain couples TRBV6-5 to TRBJ2-7, with 8 bases identical to TRBD1. In germline, CDR1 is MNHEY, CDR2 SVGAGI. Losses at the gene ends were 5 bases for V and 2 bases for J; bases not matched to a gene: 5. The CDR3 spans 14 residues. This CDR3 is CASSTRQGTYEQYF. DNA of the CDR3: TGTGCCAGCAGTACTCGACAGGGGACCTACGAGCAGTACTTC.

The rearrangement links TRBV6-5 to TRBJ1-5, with TRBD1 identical over 8 bases. Trimming removed 4 bases from V and 2 bases from J; junction bases left unmatched: 4. Germline-derived CDR1 and CDR2 are MNHEY and SVGAGI. CDR3 length equals 15 residues. For the CDR3, the DNA is TGTGCCAGCAGTTTCAGGGGGCAGGGCAATCAGCCCCAGCATTTT. Translation: CASSFRGQGNQPQHF.